This TCR beta chain was documented in a study of T cell responses to AZD1222 COVID-19 vaccine. Data came from immunoSEQ multiplex PCR; TCRdb stores just in-frame clones and leaves some out. The data contain approximately 140,000 clones, approximately 94% of them singletons. CDR1 is SGHDT, CDR2 YYEEEE, per germline. This CDR3 is 15 amino acids long. V dropped 1 base and J dropped 4 bases, with 11 bases sitting between them. The chain employs TRBV5-6 and TRBJ1-4, with D maybe TRBD1 (5 bases). Here the sequenced sample was peripheral blood, taken on day 0 of AZD1222 vaccination. This sequence originates from an adult in good health. CDR3 amino acids: CASSLSGFNNEKLFF. In DNA, the CDR3 is TGTGCCAGCAGCTTGTCAGGGTTCAATAATGAAAAACTGTTTTTT.